This T cell receptor (beta chain) appears in the sequencing data of a study of cytomegalovirus exposure and HLA in healthy donors. General study findings and limits: Later analysis suggested most CMV-associated TCR beta chains were HLA-restricted. For most subjects, TCR beta sequences were reported to predict HLA-A and HLA-B alleles with accuracy. TCR beta chain V- and J-gene trimming was linked, in a later analysis, to a missense variant in DCLRE1C.

Germline CDR1 and CDR2: SGHTA and FQGTGA. V lost 5 bases to trimming and J lost 8 bases; unmatched junction nucleotides: 9. The CDR3 covers 14 residues. This clone was detected once. Antigen: not known. PCR was performed using 60 Vbeta and 13 Jbeta primers. This table comes from immunoSEQ multiplex PCR, and its TCRdb copy is limited to in-frame clones, with some not included. This table holds some 220,000 clones, around four fifths found once. This chain uses TRBV7-3 with TRBJ2-1; 7 nucleotides line up with TRBD2. Source material: PBMCs. The source is a woman aged 40 to 55 in good health and CMV-seronegative. CDR3 sequence (DNA): TGTGCCAGCAGCCGGGGGGATTTTTTTGATGAGCAGTTCTTC. Amino acid sequence: CASSRGDFFDEQFF.